This T cell receptor (beta chain) was identified in a study of a mutant IDH1 vaccine in newly diagnosed glioma. As to time point: week 23, last vaccination. The investigators gave 300 ug of mutant IDH1 20-mer peptide in each vaccine dose, together with topical imiquimod. Details on this clone: Antigen: not known.

Study-wide results and limits: In 80% to 95% of patients, immune responses induced by the vaccine occurred.

The ends were cut back, 2 bases at V and 10 bases at J, with 10 bases in the middle. Germline values: CDR1 SGDLS, CDR2 YYNGEE. CDR3 length equals 12 residues. Sequencing used immunoSEQ multiplex PCR; TCRdb keeps in-frame clones, though not all of them. The profile shows tens of thousands of clones, 60% to 85% of them singletons. The chain has TRBV9 and TRBJ2-1; weak D call: TRBD2 (6 bases). This sequence was found in a woman aged 40 to 50 with glioma. Some clones in this sample may be carry-over from other donors' samples. Sequencing used PBMCs, obtained from a glioma patient whose treatment included an IDH1 peptide vaccine. This CDR3 reads CASSVRRGEQFF. CDR3 sequence (DNA): TGTGCCAGCAGCGTGCGGAGGGGAGAGCAGTTCTTC.